These 30 T cell receptor beta chains came from one sample sequenced in a study of regulatory T cells in long-lasting Graves disease. The TCR beta library used iRepertoire HTBI primers with Arm-PCR amplification of CDR3. A single record per CDR3 protein comes from TCRdb applying MiXCR to the multiplex PCR reads. The table has 400,000 to 500,000 distinct CDR3 sequences, around 16% seen once. The time point denotes: newly diagnosed GD, antithyroid drugs for less than 3 months. Preparation of the TCR library used RNA extracted from PBMCs. The same specimen was also included in a second study, on T cells in Graves' hyperthyroidism and ophthalmopathy.

Material: peripheral blood mononuclear cells (PBMCs), obtained at new diagnosis, from a patient treated with antithyroid drugs. The receptors here all came from a woman between 40 and 55 years old with Graves disease.

The V gene is TRBV10-3, the J gene TRBJ1-4, with D possibly TRBD1 on 6 matching bases. This CDR3 comprises 15 residues. Trimming took 8 bases from V and 2 from J, leaving 15 bases between them. Germline V CDR1 and CDR2: ENHRY, SYGVKD. The CDR3 DNA follows: TGTGCCATCTCGAGCGGTACAGGGACTAATGAAAAACTGTTTTTT. Translation: CAISSGTGTNEKLFF.

The chain uses TRBV12-3 or TRBV12-4 and TRBJ1-5; tentative D call: TRBD1 (5 bases). Between the trimmed V and J ends, which lost 1 base and 0 bases, there was a span of 16 bases. This CDR3 comprises 18 residues. CDR3 loop: CASSLGSWDFPSNQPQHF. Here the CDR3 DNA reads TGTGCCAGCAGTTTAGGAAGTTGGGACTTCCCTAGCAATCAGCCCCAGCATTTT.

This clonotype has ten or more counts. The rearrangement links TRBV5-1 to TRBJ2-7, with 8 bases aligning to TRBD1. Germline values: CDR1 SGHRS, CDR2 YFSETQ. The V segment lost 0 bases and the J segment 4 bases; nucleotides outside the gene matches: 6. CDR3 length: 15 residues. In DNA form, the CDR3 reads TGCGCCAGCAGCTTGGATGGACAGGGAACTTACGAGCAGTACTTC. It specifies CASSLDGQGTYEQYF. Combining the CDR3 with reference TRBV5-1 and TRBJ2-7 gives the whole variable domain KAGVTQTPRYLIKTRGQQVTLSCSPISGHRSVSWYQQTPGQGLQFLFEYFSETQRNKGNFPGRFSGRQFSNSRSEMNVSTLELGDSALYLCASSLDGQGTYEQYFGPGTRLTVT.

This clonotype was picked up many times. The chain combines TRBV3-1 with TRBJ1-1, with D unclear. Trimming cost V 0 bases and J 8 bases, with 4 bases left between them. The germline V gene has CDR1 LGHDT and CDR2 YNNKEL (reference sequence). The CDR3 is 11 residues long. This CDR3 is CASSQEREAFF. The CDR3 DNA follows: TGTGCCAGCAGCCAAGAAAGGGAAGCTTTCTTT.

Details on this clonotype: The junction and the germline gene differ at one end; a read error may be behind it. The V gene is TRBV5-5, the J gene TRBJ1-3; 9 positions match TRBD1. Germline CDR1 SGHKS, CDR2 YYEKEE (reference sequence). The CDR3 totals 17 residues. The CDR3 region has the DNA TGTGCCAGCAGCTCTCCCGGGACAGGGTCGGCTGGAGACACCATATATTTT. Amino acid sequence: CASSSPGTGSAGDTIYF. The complete variable domain, with remaining parts taken from reference TRBV5-5 and TRBJ1-3, reads DAGVTQSPTHLIKTRGQQVTLRCSPISGHKSVSWYQQVLGQGPQFIFQYYEKEERGRGNFPDRFSARQFPNYSSELNVNALLLGDSALYLCASSSPGTGSAGDTIYFGEGSWLTVV.

As to this clonotype: This may arise from a read error, as a much more abundant clone is one base away. This chain uses TRBV28 with TRBJ1-2, with D hard to call. This CDR3 region has 13 residues. CDR1 is MDHEN, CDR2 SYDVKM, per germline. The CDR3 DNA sequence: TGTACCAGCAGTTTAAGGTCCCAAAATGGCTACACCTTC. Its translation is CTSSLRSQNGYTF.

The sample holds a few counts of this clonotype. The chain joins TRBV19 to TRBJ2-1, with 13 bases identical to TRBD2. V lost 3 bases and J lost 3; bases outside the gene matches: 11. Germline V gives CDR1 LNHDA, CDR2 SQIVND (reference sequence). The CDR3 contains 19 residues. CDR3 DNA: TGTGCCAGTAGTATCGAGGGGACTAGCGGGGCACACCTCTACAATGAGCAGTTCTTC. Its protein product is CASSIEGTSGAHLYNEQFF.

This clonotype was detected many times. CDR3 coding DNA: TGTGCCATTGGGACGGAAGGTAATTCACCCCTCCACTTT. Translating gives CAIGTEGNSPLHF. J is TRBJ1-6 and V is TRBV10-3; D perhaps matches TRBD1 (5 bases). This CDR3 has 13 residues. V dropped 9 bases and J dropped 6 bases, with 12 bases sitting between them. CDR1 and CDR2 from the germline V gene are ENHRY and SYGVKD.

This clonotype was detected ten times or more. J is TRBJ2-7 and V is TRBV28; unclear D gene. V shed 4 bases and J shed 2 bases, with 6 bases lying between them. CDR1 MDHEN and CDR2 SYDVKM come from the germline V gene. The CDR3 is made up of 12 amino acids. In DNA form, the CDR3 reads TGTGCCAGCAGTTCTGAAACCTACGAGCAGTACTTC. Translation gives CASSSETYEQYF.

As concerns this clonotype: This clone may be a read error of a much larger clone one base away. The rearrangement uses TRBV28 and TRBJ1-4, with unresolved D. The CDR3 covers 15 residues. Germline CDR1 MDHEN, CDR2 SYDVKM. Here the CDR3 reads CASSGKGATNKKLFF. The CDR3 DNA reads TGTGCCAGCAGTGGAAAGGGTGCAACTAATAAAAAACTGTTTTTT.

The chain links TRBV28 to TRBJ1-1; D not resolved. Trimming took 6 bases from V and 1 from J, leaving 6 bases between them. The V gene's germline CDR1 is MDHEN and CDR2 SYDVKM. The CDR3 loop spans 12 amino acids. The CDR3 sequence is CASRIENTEAFF. In nucleotides, the CDR3 is TGTGCCAGCAGGATCGAGAACACTGAAGCTTTCTTT.

This clonotype was seen repeatedly, ten times or more. The chain couples TRBV7-9 to TRBJ2-3, with 14 bases that match TRBD2. The CDR3 contains 19 residues. Germline CDR1 and CDR2: SEHNR and FQNEAQ (reference sequence). V was clipped by 2 bases and J by 1 base; unmatched bases: 8. Here the CDR3 reads CASSLPGGTSGGGTDTQYF. The CDR3 DNA follows: TGTGCCAGCAGCTTACCCGGAGGGACTAGCGGGGGTGGCACAGATACGCAGTATTTT.

The genes are TRBV7-2 and TRBJ2-1, with TRBD2 identical over 12 bases. V was clipped by 3 bases and J by 4 bases; unmatched bases: 7. The CDR3 consists of 17 residues. Germline V gives CDR1 SGHTA, CDR2 FQGNSA. Here the CDR3 reads CASSLPLAGGTYNEQFF. The CDR3 nucleotides read TGTGCCAGCAGCTTGCCACTAGCGGGAGGCACATACAATGAGCAGTTCTTC.

This clonotype was recorded many times. The chain couples TRBV6-1 to TRBJ2-5; the D gene is possibly TRBD2 (6 bases). Germline V gene data show CDR1 as MNHNS and CDR2 as SASEGT. The CDR3 spans 15 residues. The germline V and J ends were trimmed by 6 bases and 1 base, with 15 bases remaining between them. The CDR3 sequence: CASSPGTAIQETQYF. The CDR3 coding sequence is TGTGCCAGCAGCCCCGGGACTGCAATCCAAGAGACCCAGTACTTC.

Ten or more counts support this clonotype. This chain joins TRBV10-3 and TRBJ2-2; D perhaps matches TRBD1 (6 bases). The CDR3 loop spans 16 amino acids. V was trimmed by 5 bases and J by 0 bases, leaving 13 bases between them. Germline V gives CDR1 ENHRY, CDR2 SYGVKD. CDR3 residues: CAISSGQTANTGELFF. DNA for the CDR3: TGTGCCATCAGTTCAGGACAGACCGCGAACACCGGGGAGCTGTTTTTT.

This clonotype showed up just a few times. The chain has TRBV6-1 and TRBJ2-2; D remains ambiguous. V was trimmed by 5 bases and J by 4 bases, leaving 11 bases between them. The CDR3 covers 14 residues. CDR1 MNHNS and CDR2 SASEGT come from the germline V gene. The CDR3, as DNA: TGTGCCAGCAGTAACCTCCCCATCACCGGGGAGCTGTTTTTT. It codes for CASSNLPITGELFF.

This clonotype appeared many times. The genes are TRBV3-1 and TRBJ1-1, with D unclear. The germline V gene encodes CDR1 LGHDT and CDR2 YNNKEL (reference sequence). This CDR3 region has 14 residues. Trimming removed 1 base at V and 3 bases at J, with 9 bases between. Written as DNA, the CDR3 is TGTGCCAGCAGCCAAGGGAACCGCCACACTGAAGCTTTCTTT. It encodes CASSQGNRHTEAFF.

At least ten counts were recorded for this clonotype. The CDR3 nucleotides read TGTGCCAGCAGCTTAGGACAGGGGTTATTCAAGAATTCACCCCTCCACTTT. This translates into CASSLGQGLFKNSPLHF. V is TRBV11-2 and J is TRBJ1-6, with 8 bases lining up with TRBD1. This CDR3 has 17 amino acids. The trim removed 1 base at V and 7 bases at J, leaving 9 bases unmatched. Germline V gene sequence: CDR1 SGHAT, CDR2 FQNNGV.

There are many counts of this clonotype. The chain joins TRBV28 to TRBJ2-1, with 13 bases that match TRBD2. This CDR3 is 14 amino acids long. CDR1 and CDR2 from the germline V gene are MDHEN and SYDVKM. Germline trimming cut 7 bases from V and 7 bases from J; bases unmatched to any gene: 4. For the CDR3, the DNA is TGTGCCAGCACAACTAGCGGGAGGGTTAATGAGCAGTTCTTC. It translates to CASTTSGRVNEQFF.

CDR3 DNA sequence: TGTGCCAGCAGCCCCGGATGGGGGCTTGAAATTGGTACGCAGTATTTT. The encoded protein is CASSPGWGLEIGTQYF. The genes are TRBV7-6 and TRBJ2-3; tentative D call: TRBD1 (6 bases). The CDR3 contains 16 residues. The ends were cut back, 5 bases at V and 8 bases at J, with 23 bases in the middle. Per germline, CDR1 SGHVS and CDR2 FNYEAQ. Complete variable domain (other parts from reference TRBV7-6 and TRBJ2-3): GAGVSQSPRYKVTKRGQDVALRCDPISGHVSLYWYRQALGQGPEFLTYFNYEAQQDKSGLPNDRFSAERPEGSISTLTIQRTEQRDSAMYRCASSPGWGLEIGTQYFGPGTRLTVL.

In its sample, this clonotype was seen many times. The chain employs TRBV6-2 or TRBV6-3 and TRBJ2-7; D possibly corresponds to TRBD2 (5 bases). V lost 5 bases to trimming and J lost 1 base, with 15 bases between them. The CDR3 totals 15 residues. The germline V gene has CDR1 MNHEY and CDR2 SVGEGT. This CDR3 is CASSEVGSQSYEQYF. The DNA for the CDR3 is TGTGCCAGCAGTGAAGTTGGGAGTCAATCCTACGAGCAGTACTTC.

In the case of this clonotype: It may be a read error: a sequence one base away is much more abundant. CDR3 bases: TGCAGTGCTAGCGGTTCGGAGGCCCTTGTGAACAATGAGCAGTCCTTC. Translated, it gives CSASGSEALVNNEQSF. The chain uses TRBV20-1 and TRBJ2-1; D perhaps matches TRBD2 (5 bases). The CDR3 runs 16 residues. Germline V gives CDR1 DFQATT, CDR2 SNEGSKA (reference sequence).

CDR3 sequence (DNA): TGCGCCAGCAGCCAAGGCGGGAACAATGAGCAGTTCTTC. Translation gives CASSQGGNNEQFF. The chain couples TRBV4-1 to TRBJ2-1; the D gene is possibly TRBD2 (6 bases). V lost 1 base to trimming and J lost 5 bases, with 6 bases between them. The germline gives CDR1 MGHRA, CDR2 YSYEKL. The CDR3 extends over 13 amino acids.

This clonotype was detected only a few times. Possible read error: a much larger clone is one base away. The rearrangement links TRBV7-9 to TRBJ1-2; D unclear. Germline assignment: CDR1 SEHNR and CDR2 FQNEAQ (reference sequence). The CDR3 contains 12 residues. V lost 5 bases, J lost 5 bases, and 9 bases lay in between. The CDR3 here is CASSPGMYGYTF. As DNA, the CDR3 is TGTGCCAGCAGCCCTGGGATGTATGGCTACACCTTC.

At least ten counts were recorded for this clonotype. The J gene is TRBJ1-4, the V gene TRBV20-1; 7 positions agree with TRBD1. Trimming took 6 bases from V and 0 from J; bases not matched to a gene: 13. Germline CDR1 is DFQATT and CDR2 is SNEGSKA (reference sequence). CDR3 length: 17 amino acids. The chain's CDR3 is CSANAFGTEATNEKLFF. CDR3 nucleotides: TGCAGTGCCAACGCCTTTGGGACAGAGGCAACTAATGAAAAACTGTTTTTT.

This clonotype appeared many times. V is TRBV20-1 and J is TRBJ2-1; 8 bases match TRBD2. The CDR3 has 14 amino acids. The V gene end was trimmed by 5 bases and the J gene end by 7 bases; junction bases not matched to a gene: 10. Germline V lookup: CDR1 DFQATT, CDR2 SNEGSKA (reference sequence). CDR3 nucleotide sequence: TGCAGTGCTCCCACCGGGACTAGAGCTAATGAGCAGTTCTTC. Translated, it gives CSAPTGTRANEQFF.

This clonotype showed up many times. J is TRBJ2-6 and V is TRBV28; TRBD1 aligns across 7 bases. The CDR3 runs to 16 residues. V was clipped by 8 bases and J by 0 bases; unmatched bases: 7. Per the germline V gene, CDR1 is MDHEN and CDR2 is SYDVKM. CDR3 DNA sequence: TGTGCCAGCGAGGGGGCACCTACCTCTGGGGCCAACGTCCTGACTTTC. Its protein product is CASEGAPTSGANVLTF. The full variable domain, with the rest looked up from reference TRBV28 and TRBJ2-6, is DVKVTQSSRYLVKRTGEKVFLECVQDMDHENMFWYRQDPGLGLRLIYFSYDVKMKEKGDIPEGYSVSREKKERFSLILESASTNQTSMYLCASEGAPTSGANVLTFGAGSRLTVL.

This clonotype occurred many times. A junction end diverges from the germline sequence, so it may reflect a read error. The J gene is TRBJ2-3, the V gene TRBV5-1, with 7 nucleotides matching TRBD2. Per germline, CDR1 SGHRS and CDR2 YFSETQ. The CDR3 loop spans 15 amino acids. This CDR3 reads CASSPPGLVPDTQYF. In nucleotides, the CDR3 is TGTGCCAGCAGCCCCCCCGGACTAGTTCCGGATACGCAGTATTTT.

The table lists this clonotype with a count of one. This likely came from a read error, as a far larger clone is one base away. This chain connects TRBV28 to TRBJ2-1, with 7 bases identical to TRBD1. This CDR3 has 14 residues. Germline-derived CDR1 and CDR2 are MDHEN and SYDVKM. Here the CDR3 reads CAGSSSRQGHEQFF. The CDR3, as DNA: TGTGCCGGCAGCTCCTCCCGACAGGGCCATGAGCAGTTCTTC.

This clonotype was counted only a few times. The chain carries TRBV20-1 and TRBJ2-2, with 14 bases matching TRBD2. The CDR3 sequence is 15 residues long. V was clipped by 6 bases and J by 3 bases; unmatched bases: 3. Germline V CDR1 and CDR2: DFQATT, SNEGSKA (reference sequence). DNA for the CDR3: TGCAGTGCCACGGGACTAGCGGGAGACACCGGGGAGCTGTTTTTT. Protein product: CSATGLAGDTGELFF.